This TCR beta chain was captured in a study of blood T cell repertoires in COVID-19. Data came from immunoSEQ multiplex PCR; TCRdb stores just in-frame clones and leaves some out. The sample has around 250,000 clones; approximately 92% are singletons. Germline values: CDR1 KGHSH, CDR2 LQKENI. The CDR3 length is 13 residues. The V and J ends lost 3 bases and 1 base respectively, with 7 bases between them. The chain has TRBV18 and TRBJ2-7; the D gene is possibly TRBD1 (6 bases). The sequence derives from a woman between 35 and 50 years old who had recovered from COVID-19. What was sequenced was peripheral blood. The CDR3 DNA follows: TGTGCCAGCTCACCTACAGGGTCCTACGAGCAGTACGTC. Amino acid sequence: CASSPTGSYEQYV.